The T cell receptor beta chain described here comes from a study of cytomegalovirus exposure and HLA in healthy donors. Turning to the study itself: Falling in the Caucasian-associated ancestry cluster were approximately 86% of some 400 genotyped donors. General study findings and limits: In a later analysis, productive TCRs from donors in an Asian-associated ancestry cluster reportedly carried fewer N-insertions than the cohort mean. The study found most TCR sequences rare, yet found some public TCRs in many donors.

This clone was observed once. Antigen unknown. After removal of 1 base from V and 4 bases from J, the junction contained 2 bases not matched to a gene. The CDR3 spans 16 residues. The germline gives CDR1 LGHNA, CDR2 YSLEER. In the PCR, 60 Vbeta and 13 Jbeta primers were used. TCRdb's copy holds only in-frame clones and misses some; the assay was immunoSEQ multiplex PCR. The repertoire holds 160,000 or so clones, with 65% to 85% as singletons. The donors comprised healthy bone marrow donors. The gene calls are TRBV4-3 and TRBJ2-1; 12 bases align to TRBD2. This clonotype was obtained from a woman in her thirties or forties in good health and CMV-seropositive. Specimen: PBMCs. The CDR3 loop is CASSQAGLAGYNEQFF. DNA of the CDR3: TGCGCCAGCAGCCAAGCTGGACTAGCGGGGTACAATGAGCAGTTCTTC.